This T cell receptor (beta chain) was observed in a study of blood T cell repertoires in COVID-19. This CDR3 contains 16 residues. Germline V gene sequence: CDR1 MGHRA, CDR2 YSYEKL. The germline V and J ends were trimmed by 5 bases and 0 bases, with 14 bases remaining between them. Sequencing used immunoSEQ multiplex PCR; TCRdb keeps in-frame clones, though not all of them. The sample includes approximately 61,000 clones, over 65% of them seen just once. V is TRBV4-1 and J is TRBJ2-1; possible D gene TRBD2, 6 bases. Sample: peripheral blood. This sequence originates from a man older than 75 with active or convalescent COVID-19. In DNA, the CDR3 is TGCGCCAGCAGCAACCGGGACTCAATCTCCTACAATGAGCAGTTCTTC. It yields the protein CASSNRDSISYNEQFF.